What follows are 18 T cell receptor beta chains derived from one specimen sequenced in a study of beta chain features in type 1 diabetes. Expressed TCRB transcripts were sequenced because the isolated RNA had all been reverse transcribed beforehand. This table comes from immunoSEQ multiplex PCR, and its TCRdb copy is limited to in-frame clones, with some not included. This table has about 160,000 clones, just over 9% appearing once. The sample was central memory CD4+ T cells from blood. These receptors originate from a young woman in good health.

The table lists this clone with a few counts. This sequence joins TRBV10-3 and TRBJ2-1, with a possible D match to TRBD1 (7 bases). Per the germline V gene, CDR1 is ENHRY and CDR2 is SYGVKD. V gave up 5 bases and J gave up 6 bases, with 20 bases separating them. The CDR3 sequence is 16 residues long. CDR3 region: CAISSQGGHTINEQFF. The CDR3 region has the DNA TGTGCCATCAGTTCCCAGGGGGGACATACCATCAATGAGCAGTTCTTC.

In this sample, this clone turned up a few times. The chain is built from TRBV5-1 and TRBJ1-1, with 9 nucleotides matching TRBD1. The CDR3 has 16 residues. Germline values: CDR1 SGHRS, CDR2 YFSETQ. The ends lost 3 bases at V and 10 bases at J; junction bases unmatched: 16. The CDR3 sequence is CASSSPGQGGWGAAFF. The CDR3 coding sequence is TGCGCCAGCAGCTCACCGGGACAGGGCGGATGGGGTGCAGCTTTCTTT.

The chain has TRBV19 and TRBJ2-7; D is possibly TRBD2 (5 bases). Trimming left V 3 bases short and J 2 bases short, with 8 bases between. The CDR3 totals 13 residues. Germline V gene data show CDR1 as LNHDA and CDR2 as SQIVND (reference sequence). CDR3: CASSIGVPYEQYF. CDR3 nucleotide sequence: TGTGCCAGTAGTATCGGGGTACCCTACGAGCAGTACTTC. Looking up the rest from reference TRBV19 and TRBJ2-7 gives the full variable domain: DGGITQSPKYLFRKEGQNVTLSCEQNLNHDAMYWYRQDPGQGLRLIYYSQIVNDFQKGDIAEGYSVSREKKESFPLTVTSAQKNPTAFYLCASSIGVPYEQYFGPGTRLTVT.

Only a few counts were recorded for this clone. The rearrangement joins TRBV6-6 to TRBJ2-1, with TRBD2 matching over 9 bases. J was trimmed by 7 bases and V by 6 bases; bases with no gene match: 1. Germline CDR1 MNHNY, CDR2 SVGAGI (reference sequence). The CDR3 is made up of 12 amino acids. CDR3 DNA sequence: TGTGCCAGCAGGACTAGCGGTAATGAGCAGTTCTTC. It is translated as CASRTSGNEQFF.

The rearrangement joins TRBV4-1 to TRBJ1-2; D remains unclear. The V gene's germline CDR1 is MGHRA and CDR2 YSYEKL. There are 15 residues in the CDR3. The V gene lost 1 base and the J gene lost 8 bases, with 17 bases spanning the gap. CDR3 coding DNA: TGCGCCAGCAGCCAAGGATGGCGGGGTCTTACGGGCTACACCTTC. Translating gives CASSQGWRGLTGYTF.

The rearrangement uses TRBV5-4 and TRBJ2-3; D not resolved. Between the trimmed V and J ends, which lost 0 bases and 2 bases, there was a span of 7 bases. Per the germline V gene, CDR1 is SGHNT and CDR2 is YYREEE (reference sequence). The CDR3 contains 14 residues. CDR3 protein: CASSLDPITDTQYF. As DNA, the CDR3 is TGTGCCAGCAGCTTGGATCCCATCACAGATACGCAGTATTTT.

This clone was found a few times. This chain links TRBV6-5 with TRBJ2-7, with D tentatively TRBD1 (6 bases). With 0 bases removed from V and 6 bases from J, the gap between germline ends came to 12 bases. Germline V gene sequence: CDR1 MNHEY, CDR2 SVGAGI. The CDR3 contains 14 residues. The DNA for the CDR3 is TGTGCCAGCAGTTACTCGAGACAGGTCGGCGAGCAGTACTTC. Translation gives CASSYSRQVGEQYF.

The V call is TRBV14, the J call TRBJ2-5; no clear D gene. Trimming stripped 2 bases from V and 5 bases from J, with 12 bases between. Germline V gives CDR1 SGHDN, CDR2 FVKESK. CDR3 length equals 14 residues. Written as DNA, the CDR3 is TGTGCCAGCAGCCAACAGTCGGTGGAGGAGACCCAGTACTTC. It is translated as CASSQQSVEETQYF. Together with reference TRBV14 and TRBJ2-5, the CDR3 gives the full variable domain: EAGVTQFPSHSVIEKGQTVTLRCDPISGHDNLYWYRRVMGKEIKFLLHFVKESKQDESGMPNNRFLAERTGGTYSTLKVQPAELEDSGVYFCASSQQSVEETQYFGPGTRLLVL.

J is TRBJ1-1 and V is TRBV5-1; possible D gene TRBD1, 6 bases. Trimming removed 1 base at V and 5 bases at J, with 12 bases between. This CDR3 comprises 14 residues. CDR1 SGHRS and CDR2 YFSETQ come from the germline V gene. Here the CDR3 reads CASSLTPGTTEAFF. The CDR3 DNA is TGCGCCAGCAGCTTGACGCCAGGGACAACTGAAGCTTTCTTT.

The V gene is TRBV4-1, the J gene TRBJ2-1; maybe TRBD2 (5 bases). CDR1 MGHRA and CDR2 YSYEKL come from the germline V gene. The germline V and J ends were trimmed by 3 bases and 7 bases, with 13 bases remaining between them. CDR3 length equals 14 residues. The CDR3 region is CASSHPDSLNEQFF. The CDR3 DNA reads TGCGCCAGCAGCCATCCGGACTCCCTTAATGAGCAGTTCTTC.

This clone was observed a handful of times. V is TRBV30 and J is TRBJ2-5, with 9 bases identical to TRBD2. Trimming at V came to 3 bases and at J to 5 bases, leaving 10 bases not matched to a gene. Germline CDR1 and CDR2: GTSNPN and SVGIG (reference sequence). This CDR3 has 15 residues. CDR3 protein: CAWSPNSGSQETQYF. Written as DNA, the CDR3 is TGTGCCTGGAGCCCCAATAGCGGGAGTCAGGAGACCCAGTACTTC.

The sample holds a few counts of this clone. This chain links TRBV7-6 with TRBJ2-7; D is unresolved. The germline CDR1 and CDR2 sequences are SGHVS and FNYEAQ. There are 13 residues in the CDR3. The germline V and J ends were trimmed by 0 bases and 3 bases, with 6 bases remaining between them. The CDR3 nucleotides read TGTGCCAGCAGCTTAGCGCTGCGCTACGAGCAGTACTTC. Translating it yields CASSLALRYEQYF.

The V call is TRBV14, the J call TRBJ1-1; no reliable D call. The CDR3 is 13 amino acids. With 2 bases removed from V and 2 bases from J, the gap between germline ends came to 6 bases. The germline gives CDR1 SGHDN, CDR2 FVKESK. CDR3 DNA sequence: TGTGCCAGCAGCCAACAGGTTAACACTGAAGCTTTCTTT. Amino acids: CASSQQVNTEAFF.

The genes are TRBV7-8 and TRBJ1-1, with D unresolved. Germline CDR1 and CDR2: SGHVS and FQNEAQ. The CDR3 covers 14 residues. V dropped 3 bases and J dropped 1 base, with 9 bases sitting between them. The chain's CDR3 is CASSFGRRNTEAFF. As DNA, the CDR3 is TGTGCCAGCAGCTTCGGTAGGAGGAACACTGAAGCTTTCTTT.

The genes are TRBV2 and TRBJ2-2, with 7 bases identical to TRBD1. The ends lost 6 bases at V and 1 base at J; junction bases unmatched: 5. The CDR3 totals 15 residues. Germline CDR1 is SNHLY and CDR2 is FYNNEI. CDR3 coding DNA: TGTGCCAGCAGCTCCGGGACAGTGAACACCGGGGAGCTGTTTTTT. Translated, it gives CASSSGTVNTGELFF. The full variable domain, with the rest looked up from reference TRBV2 and TRBJ2-2, is EPEVTQTPSHQVTQMGQEVILRCVPISNHLYFYWYRQILGQKVEFLVSFYNNEISEKSEIFDDQFSVERPDGSNFTLKIRSTKLEDSAMYFCASSSGTVNTGELFFGEGSRLTVL.

This clone was counted many times. The rearrangement uses TRBV2 and TRBJ2-4, with D unclear. CDR3 length: 14 amino acids. Per the germline V gene, CDR1 is SNHLY and CDR2 is FYNNEI. The germline V and J ends were trimmed by 8 bases and 7 bases, with 18 bases remaining between them. The CDR3 DNA follows: TGTGCCAGCCGAGGAGAGTCCGGGTTCAACATTCAGTACTTC. Translation: CASRGESGFNIQYF.

This clone has just a few counts. V is TRBV5-4 and J is TRBJ2-5; D is perhaps TRBD2 (6 bases). Germline V gene data show CDR1 as SGHNT and CDR2 as YYREEE (reference sequence). Trimming shortened V by 7 bases and J by 1 base, and 17 bases separated the two germline ends. This CDR3 contains 15 residues. CDR3 sequence reads: CASGSPGGSQETQYF. The CDR3 DNA follows: TGTGCCAGCGGGTCCCCCGGGGGTAGCCAAGAGACCCAGTACTTC.

This sequence joins TRBV6-5 and TRBJ1-1; TRBD1 agrees at 9 bases. CDR3 size: 14 residues. V shed 6 bases and J 4 bases; nucleotides not matched to a gene: 6. CDR1 is MNHEY and CDR2 is SVGAGI in the germline V gene. Here the CDR3 reads CASSRGQGITEAFF. For the CDR3, the DNA is TGTGCCAGCAGCCGGGGACAGGGTATCACTGAAGCTTTCTTT.